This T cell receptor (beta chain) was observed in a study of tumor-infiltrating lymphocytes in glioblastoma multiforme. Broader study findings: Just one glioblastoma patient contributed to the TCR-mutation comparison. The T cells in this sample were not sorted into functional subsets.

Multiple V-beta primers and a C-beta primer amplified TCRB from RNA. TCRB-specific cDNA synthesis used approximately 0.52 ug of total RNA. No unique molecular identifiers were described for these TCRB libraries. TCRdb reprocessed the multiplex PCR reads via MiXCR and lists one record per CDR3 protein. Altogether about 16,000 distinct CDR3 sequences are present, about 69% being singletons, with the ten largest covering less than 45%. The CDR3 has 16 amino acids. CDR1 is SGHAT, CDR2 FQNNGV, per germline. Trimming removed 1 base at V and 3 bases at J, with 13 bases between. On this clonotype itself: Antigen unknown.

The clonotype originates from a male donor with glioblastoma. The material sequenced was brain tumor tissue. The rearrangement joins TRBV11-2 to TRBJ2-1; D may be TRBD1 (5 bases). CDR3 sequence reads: CASSLVPGQGYNEQFF. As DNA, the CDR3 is TGTGCCAGCAGCTTAGTTCCAGGGCAGGGCTACAATGAGCAGTTCTTC.